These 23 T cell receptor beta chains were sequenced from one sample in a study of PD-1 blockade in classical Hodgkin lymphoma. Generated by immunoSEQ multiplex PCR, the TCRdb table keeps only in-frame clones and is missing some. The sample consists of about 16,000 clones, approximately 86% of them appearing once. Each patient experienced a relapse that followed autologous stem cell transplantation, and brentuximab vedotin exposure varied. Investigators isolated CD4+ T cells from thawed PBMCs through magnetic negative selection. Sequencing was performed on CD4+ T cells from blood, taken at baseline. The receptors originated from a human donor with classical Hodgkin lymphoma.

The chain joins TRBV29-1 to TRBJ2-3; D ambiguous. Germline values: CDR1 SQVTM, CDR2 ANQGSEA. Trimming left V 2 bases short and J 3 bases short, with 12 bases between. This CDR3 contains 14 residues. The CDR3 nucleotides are TGCAGCGTTGAAATCCCATTTATGACAGATACGCAGTATTTT. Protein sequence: CSVEIPFMTDTQYF.

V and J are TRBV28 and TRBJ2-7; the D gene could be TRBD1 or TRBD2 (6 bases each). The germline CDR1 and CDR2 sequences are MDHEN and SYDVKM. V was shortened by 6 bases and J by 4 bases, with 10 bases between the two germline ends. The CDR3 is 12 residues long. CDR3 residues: CASRGGMYEQYF. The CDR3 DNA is TGTGCCAGCAGGGGGGGCATGTACGAGCAGTACTTC.

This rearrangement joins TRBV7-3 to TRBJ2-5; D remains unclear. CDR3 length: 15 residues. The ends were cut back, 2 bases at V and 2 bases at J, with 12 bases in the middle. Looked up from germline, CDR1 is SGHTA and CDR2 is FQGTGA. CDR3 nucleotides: TGTGCCAGCAGCTTATTCCATGGTCCACAAGAGACCCAGTACTTC. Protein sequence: CASSLFHGPQETQYF.

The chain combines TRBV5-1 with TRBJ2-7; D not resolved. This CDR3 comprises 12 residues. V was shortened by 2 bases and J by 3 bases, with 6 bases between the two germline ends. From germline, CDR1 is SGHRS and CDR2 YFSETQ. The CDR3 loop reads CASSLPFYEQYF. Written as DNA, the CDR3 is TGCGCCAGCAGCTTACCCTTCTACGAGCAGTACTTC.

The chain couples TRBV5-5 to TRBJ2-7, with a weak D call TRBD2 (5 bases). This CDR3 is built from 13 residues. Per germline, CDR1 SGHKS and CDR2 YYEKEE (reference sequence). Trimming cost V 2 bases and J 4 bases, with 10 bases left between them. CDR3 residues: CASSFQWTYEQYF. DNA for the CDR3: TGTGCCAGCAGCTTTCAGTGGACTTACGAGCAGTACTTC.

CDR3 sequence: CASSLANEQFF. CDR3 DNA sequence: TGTGCCAGCAGCTTAGCAAATGAGCAGTTCTTC. This sequence joins TRBV7-6 and TRBJ2-1; D call uncertain. The CDR3 is 11 amino acids. Germline CDR1 is SGHVS and CDR2 is FNYEAQ. Trimming took 0 bases from V and 7 from J, leaving 1 base between them.

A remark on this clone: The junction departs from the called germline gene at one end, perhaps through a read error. The CDR3 region has the DNA TGTGCCAGCACCTTAGCGGGTAGGGGGGCCAACGTCCTGACTTTC. As protein: CASTLAGRGANVLTF. This chain links TRBV11-2 with TRBJ2-6; TRBD2 aligns across 7 bases. CDR3 length: 15 amino acids. Germline CDR1 and CDR2: SGHAT and FQNNGV.

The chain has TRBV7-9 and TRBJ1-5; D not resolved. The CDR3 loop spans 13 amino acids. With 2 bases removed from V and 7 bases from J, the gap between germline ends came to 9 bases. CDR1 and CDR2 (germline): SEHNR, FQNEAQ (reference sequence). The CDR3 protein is CASSLKPEQPQHF. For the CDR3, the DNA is TGTGCCAGCAGCTTAAAGCCCGAGCAGCCCCAGCATTTT.

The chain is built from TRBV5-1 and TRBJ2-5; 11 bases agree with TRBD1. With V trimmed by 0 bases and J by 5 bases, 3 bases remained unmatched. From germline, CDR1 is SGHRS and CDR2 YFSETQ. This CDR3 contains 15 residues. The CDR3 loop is CASSLEGTGGETQYF. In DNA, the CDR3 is TGCGCCAGCAGCTTGGAAGGGACAGGGGGGGAGACCCAGTACTTC.

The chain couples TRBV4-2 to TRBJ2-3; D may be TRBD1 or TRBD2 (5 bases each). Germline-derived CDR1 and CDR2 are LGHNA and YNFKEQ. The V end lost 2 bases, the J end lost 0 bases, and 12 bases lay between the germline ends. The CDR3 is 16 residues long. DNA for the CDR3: TGTGCCAGCAGCCAACGGGGCGACCCTAGCACAGATACGCAGTATTTT. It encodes CASSQRGDPSTDTQYF.

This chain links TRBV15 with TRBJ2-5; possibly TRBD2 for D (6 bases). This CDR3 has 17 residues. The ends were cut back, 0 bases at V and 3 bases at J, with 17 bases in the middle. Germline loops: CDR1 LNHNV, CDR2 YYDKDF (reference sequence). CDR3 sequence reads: CATSRDGGTAWEETQYF. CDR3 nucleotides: TGTGCCACCAGCAGAGATGGGGGGACCGCCTGGGAAGAGACCCAGTACTTC.

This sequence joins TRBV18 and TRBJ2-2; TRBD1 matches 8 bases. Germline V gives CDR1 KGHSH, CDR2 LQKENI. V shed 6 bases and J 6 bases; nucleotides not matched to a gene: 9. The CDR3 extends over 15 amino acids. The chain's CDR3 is CASSPYRGMAGELFF. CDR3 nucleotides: TGTGCCAGCTCGCCCTACAGGGGGATGGCCGGGGAGCTGTTTTTT.

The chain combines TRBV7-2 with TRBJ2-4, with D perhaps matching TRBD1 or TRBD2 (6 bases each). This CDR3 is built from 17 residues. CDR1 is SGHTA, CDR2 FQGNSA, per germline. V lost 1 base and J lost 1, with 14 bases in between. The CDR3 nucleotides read TGTGCCAGCAGCTTAGTGGGGGGCGCGACGGCCAAAAACATTCAGTACTTC. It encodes CASSLVGGATAKNIQYF.

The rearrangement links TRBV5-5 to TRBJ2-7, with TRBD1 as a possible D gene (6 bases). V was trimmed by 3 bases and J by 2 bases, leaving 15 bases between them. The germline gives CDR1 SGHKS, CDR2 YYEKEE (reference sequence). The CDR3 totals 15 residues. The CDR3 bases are TGTGCCAGCAGCTCGGCACAGGGAAGGGCCTACGAGCAGTACTTC. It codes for CASSSAQGRAYEQYF.

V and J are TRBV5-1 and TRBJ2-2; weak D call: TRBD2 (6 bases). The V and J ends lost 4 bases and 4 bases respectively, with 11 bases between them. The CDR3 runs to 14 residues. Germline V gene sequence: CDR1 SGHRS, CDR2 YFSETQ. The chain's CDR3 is CASSLLATTGELFF. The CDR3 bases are TGCGCCAGCAGCCTACTAGCCACCACCGGGGAGCTGTTTTTT.

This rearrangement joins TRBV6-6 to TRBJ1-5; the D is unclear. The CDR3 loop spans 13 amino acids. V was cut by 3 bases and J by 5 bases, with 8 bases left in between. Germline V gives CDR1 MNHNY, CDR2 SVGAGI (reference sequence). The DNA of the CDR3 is TGTGCCAGCAGTTATGAGGTCCATCAGCCCCAGCATTTT. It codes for CASSYEVHQPQHF.

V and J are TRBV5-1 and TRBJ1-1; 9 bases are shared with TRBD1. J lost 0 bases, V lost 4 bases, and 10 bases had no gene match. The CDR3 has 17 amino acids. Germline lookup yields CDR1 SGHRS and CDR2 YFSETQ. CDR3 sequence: CASSPGTGRTLNTEAFF. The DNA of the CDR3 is TGCGCCAGCAGCCCAGGGACAGGGAGAACTCTGAACACTGAAGCTTTCTTT. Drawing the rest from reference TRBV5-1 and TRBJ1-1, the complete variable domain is KAGVTQTPRYLIKTRGQQVTLSCSPISGHRSVSWYQQTPGQGLQFLFEYFSETQRNKGNFPGRFSGRQFSNSRSEMNVSTLELGDSALYLCASSPGTGRTLNTEAFFGQGTRLTVV.

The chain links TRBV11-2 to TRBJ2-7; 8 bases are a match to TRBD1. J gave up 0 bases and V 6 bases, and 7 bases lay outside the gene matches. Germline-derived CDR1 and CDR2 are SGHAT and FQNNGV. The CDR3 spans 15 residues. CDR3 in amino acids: CASSRGQGHSYEQYF. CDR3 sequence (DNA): TGTGCCAGCAGTCGAGGACAGGGTCACTCCTACGAGCAGTACTTC.

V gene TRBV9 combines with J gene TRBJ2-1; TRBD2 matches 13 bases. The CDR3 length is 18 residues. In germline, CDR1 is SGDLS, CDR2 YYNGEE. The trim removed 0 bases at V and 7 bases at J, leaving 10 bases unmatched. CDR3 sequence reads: CASSVERTSGGASNEQFF. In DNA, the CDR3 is TGTGCCAGCAGCGTAGAACGGACTAGCGGGGGAGCCTCAAATGAGCAGTTCTTC.

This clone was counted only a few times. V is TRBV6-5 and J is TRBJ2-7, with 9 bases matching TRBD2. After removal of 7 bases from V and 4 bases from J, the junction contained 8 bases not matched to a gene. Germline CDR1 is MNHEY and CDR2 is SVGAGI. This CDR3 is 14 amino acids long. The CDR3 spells CASKPGLAVYEQYF. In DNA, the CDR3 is TGTGCCAGCAAACCGGGACTAGCTGTGTACGAGCAGTACTTC.

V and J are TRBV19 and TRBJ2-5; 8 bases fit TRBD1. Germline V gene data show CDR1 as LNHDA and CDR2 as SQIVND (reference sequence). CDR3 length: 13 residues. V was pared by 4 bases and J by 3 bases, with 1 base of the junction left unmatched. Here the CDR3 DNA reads TGTGCCAGTAGTACGACAGGGGAAGAGACCCAGTACTTC. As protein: CASSTTGEETQYF.

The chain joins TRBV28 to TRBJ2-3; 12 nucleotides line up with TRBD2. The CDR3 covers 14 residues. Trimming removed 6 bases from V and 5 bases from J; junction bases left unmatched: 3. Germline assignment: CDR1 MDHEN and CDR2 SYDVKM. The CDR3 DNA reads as TGTGCCAGCAGCCCGACTAGCGGGAGAGATACGCAGTATTTT. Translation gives CASSPTSGRDTQYF.

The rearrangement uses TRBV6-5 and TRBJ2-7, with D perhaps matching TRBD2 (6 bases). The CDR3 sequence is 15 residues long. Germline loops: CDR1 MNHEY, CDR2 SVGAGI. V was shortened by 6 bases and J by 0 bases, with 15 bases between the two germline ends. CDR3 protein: CASRFGLSSSYEQYF. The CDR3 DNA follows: TGTGCCAGCAGATTTGGACTATCTAGCTCCTACGAGCAGTACTTC.